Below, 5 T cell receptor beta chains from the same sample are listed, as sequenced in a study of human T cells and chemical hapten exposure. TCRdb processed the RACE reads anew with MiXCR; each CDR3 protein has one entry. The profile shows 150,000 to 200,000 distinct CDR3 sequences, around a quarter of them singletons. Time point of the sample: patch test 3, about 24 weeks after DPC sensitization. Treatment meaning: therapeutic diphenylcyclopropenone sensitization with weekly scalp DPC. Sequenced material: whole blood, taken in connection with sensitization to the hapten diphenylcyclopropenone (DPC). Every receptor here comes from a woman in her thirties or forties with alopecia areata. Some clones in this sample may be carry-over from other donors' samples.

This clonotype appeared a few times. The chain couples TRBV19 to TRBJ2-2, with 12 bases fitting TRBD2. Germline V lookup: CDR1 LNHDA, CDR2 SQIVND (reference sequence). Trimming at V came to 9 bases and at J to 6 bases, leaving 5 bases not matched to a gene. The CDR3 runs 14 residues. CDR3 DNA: TGTGCCAGCGAGAGACTAGCGGGAGCCGGGGAGCTGTTTTTT. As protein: CASERLAGAGELFF.

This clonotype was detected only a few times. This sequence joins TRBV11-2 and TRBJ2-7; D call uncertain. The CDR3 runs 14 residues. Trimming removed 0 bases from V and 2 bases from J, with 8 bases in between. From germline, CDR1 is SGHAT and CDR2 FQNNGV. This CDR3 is CASSLDPGPYEQYF. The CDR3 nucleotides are TGTGCCAGCAGCTTAGATCCCGGGCCCTACGAGCAGTACTTC.

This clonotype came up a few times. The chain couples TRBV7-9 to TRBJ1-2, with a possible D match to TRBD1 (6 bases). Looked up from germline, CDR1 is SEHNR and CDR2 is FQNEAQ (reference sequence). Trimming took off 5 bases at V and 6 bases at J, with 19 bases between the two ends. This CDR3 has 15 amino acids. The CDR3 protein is CASSNRQDPRDGYTF. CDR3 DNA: TGTGCCAGCAGCAACCGACAGGACCCTAGAGATGGCTACACCTTC.

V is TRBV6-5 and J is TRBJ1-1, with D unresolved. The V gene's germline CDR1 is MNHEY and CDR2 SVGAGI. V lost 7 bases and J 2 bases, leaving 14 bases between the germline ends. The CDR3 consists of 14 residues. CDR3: CASTVWRGNTEAFF. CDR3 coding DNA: TGTGCCAGCACCGTATGGCGGGGAAACACTGAAGCTTTCTTT.

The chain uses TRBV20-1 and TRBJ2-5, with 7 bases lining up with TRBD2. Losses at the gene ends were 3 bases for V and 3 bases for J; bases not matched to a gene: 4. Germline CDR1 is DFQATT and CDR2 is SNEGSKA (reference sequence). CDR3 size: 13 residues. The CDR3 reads CSARLAGKETQYF. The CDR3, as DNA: TGCAGTGCTAGGTTAGCGGGTAAAGAGACCCAGTACTTC.